This T cell receptor (beta chain) stems from a study of CD8 T cells in ankylosing spondylitis. TCRdb re-derived calls from the 5' RACE reads in MiXCR, one entry per CDR3 protein. The sample carries just under 350,000 distinct CDR3 sequences, roughly 15% recorded once. This clonotype was found a few times. The target antigen is unknown. The length of the CDR3 is 16 residues. V dropped 0 bases and J dropped 6 bases, with 17 bases sitting between them. CDR1 MGHRA and CDR2 YSYEKL come from the germline V gene. Findings of the study overall: Matched synovial fluid from ankylosing spondylitis patients was reported to be enriched for disease-linked clones. A motif in TCR beta, a set of 8 or 9 highly homologous variants, appeared characteristic of ankylosing spondylitis blood.

What was sequenced was blood, either unsorted or a sorted T cell fraction (not recorded which). This TCR derives from a male donor with ankylosing spondylitis or in good health (not recorded which). J is TRBJ1-1 and V is TRBV4-1; D gene ambiguous. DNA for the CDR3: TGCGCCAGCAGCCAAGAGATTCGGGCAGGTTGGGCTGAAGCTTTCTTT. Its translation: CASSQEIRAGWAEAFF.